This TCR beta chain appears in the sequencing data of a study of T cell clonotyping in hematopoietic cell transplantation. Recipient blood drawn about 28 days pretransplant and days 30, 100, 180 after. Broader study findings: Few recipient clonotypes overlapped donors; over 95% were de novo at given depth. After transplant, recipient diversity fell while pathologically expanded clonotypes grew through day 180. Broader posttransplant TCR repertoire diversity was predicted by graft donor and pretransplant recipient Inverse Simpson Index values.

Details on this clone: Antigen specificity is unknown.

Produced via immunoSEQ multiplex PCR; TCRdb's table is partial and in-frame only. Counted here are around 7,400 clones, roughly 96% occurring once; the ten biggest clones make up over 0.4%. CDR1 and CDR2 from the germline V gene are SNHLY and FYNNEI. The CDR3 consists of 15 residues. Trimming removed 6 bases at V and 4 bases at J, with 16 bases between. The receptor's source is a male patient between 40 and 49 years old who had an allogeneic stem cell transplant from a related donor, so the T cells may come from the graft donor. Some clones in this sample may be carry-over from other donors' samples. The J gene is TRBJ2-1, the V gene TRBV2; a weak D match, TRBD2 (6 bases). The specimen was PBMCs, collected 30 days after allogeneic stem cell transplant. The CDR3: CASSKARDWYNEQFF. CDR3 sequence (DNA): TGTGCCAGCAGCAAGGCTAGGGACTGGTACAATGAGCAGTTCTTC.